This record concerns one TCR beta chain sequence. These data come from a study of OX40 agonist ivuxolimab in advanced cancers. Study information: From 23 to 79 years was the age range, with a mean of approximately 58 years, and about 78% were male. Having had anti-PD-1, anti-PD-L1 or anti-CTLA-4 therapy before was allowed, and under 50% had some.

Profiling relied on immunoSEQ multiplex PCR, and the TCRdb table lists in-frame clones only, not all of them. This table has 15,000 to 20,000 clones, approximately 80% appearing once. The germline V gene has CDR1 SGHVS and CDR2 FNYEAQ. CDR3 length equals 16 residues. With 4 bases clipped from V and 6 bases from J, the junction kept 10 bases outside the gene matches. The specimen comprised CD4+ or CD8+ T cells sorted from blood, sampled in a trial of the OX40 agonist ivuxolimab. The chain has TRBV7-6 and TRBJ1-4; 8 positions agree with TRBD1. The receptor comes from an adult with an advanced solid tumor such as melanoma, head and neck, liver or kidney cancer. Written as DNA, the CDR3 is TGTGCCAGCAGCTGGTTGACAGGGGTTATCGATGAAAAACTGTTTTTT. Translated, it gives CASSWLTGVIDEKLFF. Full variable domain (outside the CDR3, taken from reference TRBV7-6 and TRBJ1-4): GAGVSQSPRYKVTKRGQDVALRCDPISGHVSLYWYRQALGQGPEFLTYFNYEAQQDKSGLPNDRFSAERPEGSISTLTIQRTEQRDSAMYRCASSWLTGVIDEKLFFGSGTQLSVL.